These 8 T cell receptor beta chains were all obtained from the same sample, sequenced in a study of T cell responses to AZD1222 COVID-19 vaccine. The method was immunoSEQ multiplex PCR; TCRdb's version includes in-frame clones alone and lacks a portion of them. The data hold some 140,000 clones, with approximately 87% observed a single time. The sample consisted of peripheral blood, taken on day 0 of MenACWY control vaccination. These TCRs come from an adult in good health.

The V call is TRBV18, the J call TRBJ1-2; D might be TRBD1 (5 bases). The CDR3 covers 14 residues. The germline V and J ends were trimmed by 4 bases and 1 base, with 10 bases remaining between them. The germline gives CDR1 KGHSH, CDR2 LQKENI. The CDR3 protein is CASSLGTDNYGYTF. In nucleotides, the CDR3 is TGTGCCAGCTCACTCGGGACGGATAACTATGGCTACACCTTC.

This clone was recorded a few times. V is TRBV19 and J is TRBJ2-1, with 8 bases lining up with TRBD1. The CDR3 contains 12 residues. Trimming cost V 4 bases and J 14 bases; bases outside gene matches: 7. From germline, CDR1 is LNHDA and CDR2 SQIVND (reference sequence). The CDR3 sequence: CASSRTGMNKFF. DNA of the CDR3: TGTGCCAGTAGTAGGACAGGGATGAACAAGTTCTTC.

This chain connects TRBV11-1 to TRBJ2-1; D unclear. The CDR3 consists of 12 residues. CDR1 and CDR2 from the germline V gene are SGHAT and FQDESV (reference sequence). Deletions cut 11 bases from V and 7 bases from J, with 15 bases between. CDR3 nucleotide sequence: TGTGCCGTCCTAGGTGGACCTAATGAGCAGTTCTTC. This gives the protein CAVLGGPNEQFF. Full variable domain (rest looked up from reference TRBV11-1 and TRBJ2-1): EAEVAQSPRYKITEKSQAVAFWCDPISGHATLYWYRQILGQGPELLVQFQDESVVDDSQLPKDRFSAERLKGVDSTLKIQPAELGDSAMYLCAVLGGPNEQFFGPGTRLTVL.

V is TRBV5-1 and J is TRBJ2-5; TRBD2 aligns across 12 bases. Germline CDR1 reads SGHRS; CDR2 reads YFSETQ. Trimming at V came to 1 base and at J to 5 bases, leaving 0 bases not matched to a gene. The CDR3 sequence is 14 residues long. DNA for the CDR3: TGCGCCAGCAGCTTGACTAGCGGGAGGGAGACCCAGTACTTC. Translating gives CASSLTSGRETQYF.

The chain employs TRBV6-6 and TRBJ2-3; no clear D gene. Germline V gene sequence: CDR1 MNHNY, CDR2 SVGAGI (reference sequence). The germline V and J ends were trimmed by 8 bases and 5 bases, with 8 bases remaining between them. This CDR3 is 11 amino acids long. The CDR3 protein is CASDDGDTQYF. The CDR3 DNA reads as TGTGCCAGCGATGATGGAGATACGCAGTATTTT.

J is TRBJ2-1 and V is TRBV18; 9 bases align to TRBD1. The ends lost 0 bases at V and 6 bases at J; junction bases unmatched: 6. Germline V gives CDR1 KGHSH, CDR2 LQKENI. The CDR3 is made up of 16 amino acids. The DNA of the CDR3 is TGTGCCAGCTCACCACCAATTGGACAGGGGACCAATGAGCAGTTCTTC. Translating it yields CASSPPIGQGTNEQFF.

This clone showed up just once. The rearrangement uses TRBV6-5 and TRBJ2-1; the D call may be TRBD1 or TRBD2 (6 bases each). The V end lost 5 bases, the J end lost 4 bases, and 9 bases lay between the germline ends. The germline V gene has CDR1 MNHEY and CDR2 SVGAGI. The CDR3 consists of 13 residues. The CDR3 here is CASSRGTYNEQFF. The CDR3 DNA sequence: TGTGCCAGCAGTCGCGGGACATACAATGAGCAGTTCTTC.

This clone was counted a single time. The chain employs TRBV12-3 or TRBV12-4 and TRBJ2-5; a possible D gene is TRBD2 (5 bases). There are 13 residues in the CDR3. Trimming took off 1 base at V and 4 bases at J, with 7 bases between the two ends. CDR3 coding DNA: TGTGCCAGCAGTTTAGTTCGGGGAGAGACCCAGTACTTC. Translating gives CASSLVRGETQYF.